These T cell receptor beta chains were read from a single sample in a study of blood T cell repertoires in COVID-19. Using immunoSEQ multiplex PCR, the repertoire was profiled, and TCRdb retains in-frame clones only, with some absent. The table records some 180,000 clones, around four fifths of them present only once. The sequencing input was peripheral blood. These receptors were collected from an elderly woman with COVID-19, enrolled during active disease. Both conserved end residues are part of each CDR3. The order of the fields is CDR3 DNA, CDR3 protein, clone size, J gene, D gene, V gene. D genes are given only for firm matches. A clone size is listed for some rows: how often the clone was seen (once, few, many), or a class if it is expanded.

cdr3_nt: TGTGCCATCACCTTCGACCTAGCCACTGAAGCTTTCTTT; cdr3_aa: CAITFDLATEAFF; clone_size: once; j_call: TRBJ1-1; d_call: -; v_call: TRBV6-5
cdr3_nt: TGTGCCAGCAGCTTGGTCGGACAGGACGAAGCTTTCTTT; cdr3_aa: CASSLVGQDEAFF; clone_size: -; j_call: TRBJ1-1; d_call: TRBD1; v_call: TRBV5-4
cdr3_nt: TGTGCCACCAGCAGAGATTTACAGAACACTGAAGCTTTCTTT; cdr3_aa: CATSRDLQNTEAFF; clone_size: -; j_call: TRBJ1-1; d_call: -; v_call: TRBV15
cdr3_nt: TGTGCCAGCAGCGTTAGCGGGGGTACGAAAGCAGATACGCAGTATTTT; cdr3_aa: CASSVSGGTKADTQYF; clone_size: -; j_call: TRBJ2-3; d_call: TRBD2; v_call: TRBV9
cdr3_nt: TGTGCCAGCAGTTTGAGTTATGGCTACACCTTC; cdr3_aa: CASSLSYGYTF; clone_size: -; j_call: TRBJ1-2; d_call: -; v_call: TRBV28
cdr3_nt: TGTGCCAGCTCAGAGCGAACTATGACAGTCGCAAATTCACCCCTCCACTTT; cdr3_aa: CASSERTMTVANSPLHF; clone_size: -; j_call: TRBJ1-6; d_call: -; v_call: TRBV27
cdr3_nt: TGTGCCAGCTCACCACCGGGACAGGAGAAGTCACCCCTCCACTTT; cdr3_aa: CASSPPGQEKSPLHF; clone_size: -; j_call: TRBJ1-6; d_call: TRBD1; v_call: TRBV18
cdr3_nt: TGTGCCAGCAGCAAGGGCCCGGGGGCCGGGGAGCTGTTTTTT; cdr3_aa: CASSKGPGAGELFF; clone_size: -; j_call: TRBJ2-2; d_call: -; v_call: TRBV9
cdr3_nt: TGTGCCAGCTCACTCTCCGGACAGAGAAACACCATATATTTT; cdr3_aa: CASSLSGQRNTIYF; clone_size: few; j_call: TRBJ1-3; d_call: -; v_call: TRBV18
cdr3_nt: TGTGCCAGCAGTTATCTCCGTAACACTGAAGCTTTCTTT; cdr3_aa: CASSYLRNTEAFF; clone_size: -; j_call: TRBJ1-1; d_call: -; v_call: TRBV6-5
cdr3_nt: TGTGCCAGCAGCTACCGGCCTCAGGGGGCGCCGGGCACTGAAGCTTTCTTT; cdr3_aa: CASSYRPQGAPGTEAFF; clone_size: -; j_call: TRBJ1-1; d_call: TRBD1; v_call: TRBV7-3
cdr3_nt: TGTGCCAGCAGCTTGTACGGGGGGAGAAGCTATGGCTACACCTTC; cdr3_aa: CASSLYGGRSYGYTF; clone_size: -; j_call: TRBJ1-2; d_call: -; v_call: TRBV5-5
cdr3_nt: TGTGCCAGCAGCGCGACAGGGGGTAGCACAGATACGCAGTATTTT; cdr3_aa: CASSATGGSTDTQYF; clone_size: few; j_call: TRBJ2-3; d_call: TRBD1; v_call: TRBV7-3
cdr3_nt: TGTGCCATCAGTGCAGGAACGAGCTCTGGAAACACCATATATTTT; cdr3_aa: CAISAGTSSGNTIYF; clone_size: once; j_call: TRBJ1-3; d_call: -; v_call: TRBV10-3
cdr3_nt: TGTGCCAGCAGCTTAGCGTCAAGAGGAGCCAATTCACCCCTCCACTTT; cdr3_aa: CASSLASRGANSPLHF; clone_size: -; j_call: TRBJ1-6; d_call: -; v_call: TRBV7-8
cdr3_nt: TGTGCCAGCATCTCTGGACAGGGGAATATGAACACCATATATTTT; cdr3_aa: CASISGQGNMNTIYF; clone_size: -; j_call: TRBJ1-3; d_call: TRBD1; v_call: TRBV28
cdr3_nt: TGTGCCAGCAGCCGAAGCGGCCAAGAGACCCAGTACTTC; cdr3_aa: CASSRSGQETQYF; clone_size: -; j_call: TRBJ2-5; d_call: -; v_call: TRBV11-2
cdr3_nt: TGTGCCAGCAGTTTGGCAGCCTACGAGCAGTACTTC; cdr3_aa: CASSLAAYEQYF; clone_size: -; j_call: TRBJ2-7; d_call: -; v_call: TRBV28
cdr3_nt: TGTGCCAGCAGCCAACCTGGGACTAGCGGGAGCCAGACCCAGTACTTC; cdr3_aa: CASSQPGTSGSQTQYF; clone_size: once; j_call: TRBJ2-5; d_call: TRBD2; v_call: TRBV3-1/TRBV3-2
cdr3_nt: TGTGCCAGCAGCCAAGAGCGGGAGGTCCGCACAGATACGCAGTATTTT; cdr3_aa: CASSQEREVRTDTQYF; clone_size: -; j_call: TRBJ2-3; d_call: TRBD2; v_call: TRBV4-2
cdr3_nt: TGTGCCACCAGTGATTTGTGGGACAGCTACGAGCAGTACTTC; cdr3_aa: CATSDLWDSYEQYF; clone_size: -; j_call: TRBJ2-7; d_call: TRBD1; v_call: TRBV24-1
cdr3_nt: TGTGCCAGCGGGGCGCCTGCCGTGGGAACGCAGTATTTT; cdr3_aa: CASGAPAVGTQYF; clone_size: -; j_call: TRBJ2-3; d_call: -; v_call: TRBV6-5
cdr3_nt: TGTGCCAGCACCGGAGGGGCAAAACTGTTTTTT; cdr3_aa: CASTGGAKLFF; clone_size: -; j_call: TRBJ1-4; d_call: -; v_call: TRBV12-3/TRBV12-4
cdr3_nt: TGTGCCAGCAGCTTGGAGGGAGGGCGCACAGATACGCAGTATTTT; cdr3_aa: CASSLEGGRTDTQYF; clone_size: -; j_call: TRBJ2-3; d_call: TRBD2; v_call: TRBV5-4
cdr3_nt: TGTGCCAGCAGCAGACTAGCCGTGGGGGAGCTGTTTTTT; cdr3_aa: CASSRLAVGELFF; clone_size: -; j_call: TRBJ2-2; d_call: TRBD2; v_call: TRBV28
cdr3_nt: TGTGCCAGCAGCCCTTTCAGCGGGGGGAATGAGCAGTTCTTC; cdr3_aa: CASSPFSGGNEQFF; clone_size: -; j_call: TRBJ2-1; d_call: TRBD2; v_call: TRBV3-1/TRBV3-2
cdr3_nt: TGTGCCATGTCATCGCCTAGCGGGAGTGAATACGAGCAGTACTTC; cdr3_aa: CAMSSPSGSEYEQYF; clone_size: few; j_call: TRBJ2-7; d_call: TRBD2; v_call: TRBV28
cdr3_nt: TGTGCCAGCAGCTTAGGTGGGCGGGCGGAAAACATTCAGTACTTC; cdr3_aa: CASSLGGRAENIQYF; clone_size: -; j_call: TRBJ2-4; d_call: -; v_call: TRBV7-2
cdr3_nt: TGTGCCAGTAACAGAGAGACAGGGATACACAATCAGCCCCAGCATTTT; cdr3_aa: CASNRETGIHNQPQHF; clone_size: -; j_call: TRBJ1-5; d_call: TRBD1; v_call: TRBV19
cdr3_nt: TGTGCCAGCAGTCCTGCCAGGGCTGAAGCTTTCTTT; cdr3_aa: CASSPARAEAFF; clone_size: once; j_call: TRBJ1-1; d_call: -; v_call: TRBV28
cdr3_nt: TGTGCCAGTAGTACTAGCGGGAGGCGGGGTTCGAATGAGCAGTTCTTC; cdr3_aa: CASSTSGRRGSNEQFF; clone_size: -; j_call: TRBJ2-1; d_call: TRBD2; v_call: TRBV19
cdr3_nt: TGTGCCAGCAGCCCTTGGAAAAGGGGGTCGAACACCGGGGAGCTGTTTTTT; cdr3_aa: CASSPWKRGSNTGELFF; clone_size: -; j_call: TRBJ2-2; d_call: -; v_call: TRBV5-4
cdr3_nt: TGTGCCAGCGGCTGGGACAGGTCCTTAAATCAGCCCCAGCATTTT; cdr3_aa: CASGWDRSLNQPQHF; clone_size: -; j_call: TRBJ1-5; d_call: TRBD1; v_call: TRBV27
cdr3_nt: TGTGCCTCCACTCAGGGTTCCGCTGAAGCTTTCTTT; cdr3_aa: CASTQGSAEAFF; clone_size: -; j_call: TRBJ1-1; d_call: -; v_call: TRBV6-9
cdr3_nt: TGTGCCAGCTCAACGACAGGCTACTCTGGAAACACCATATATTTT; cdr3_aa: CASSTTGYSGNTIYF; clone_size: once; j_call: TRBJ1-3; d_call: -; v_call: TRBV18
cdr3_nt: TGTGCCAGCTCACCTTCCAGCTCCTACGAGCAGTACTTC; cdr3_aa: CASSPSSSYEQYF; clone_size: -; j_call: TRBJ2-7; d_call: -; v_call: TRBV18
cdr3_nt: TGTGCCAGCAGCTTGGGACTAGGGTTCTTGACTGAAGCTTTCTTT; cdr3_aa: CASSLGLGFLTEAFF; clone_size: -; j_call: TRBJ1-1; d_call: -; v_call: TRBV11-2
cdr3_nt: TGTGCCAGCAGCTTCCGGGATACTCGGCGGGAGCAGTACTTC; cdr3_aa: CASSFRDTRREQYF; clone_size: -; j_call: TRBJ2-7; d_call: -; v_call: TRBV13
cdr3_nt: TGTGCCAGCAGCTCCGGCCGGGGAGATACGCAGTATTTT; cdr3_aa: CASSSGRGDTQYF; clone_size: -; j_call: TRBJ2-3; d_call: -; v_call: TRBV7-2
cdr3_nt: TGTGCCAGCAGACTTCATATGAACACTGAAGCTTTCTTT; cdr3_aa: CASRLHMNTEAFF; clone_size: -; j_call: TRBJ1-1; d_call: -; v_call: TRBV6-5
cdr3_nt: TGCGCCAGCAGCTTGGAGGGACAAGACAATGAAAAACTGTTTTTT; cdr3_aa: CASSLEGQDNEKLFF; clone_size: -; j_call: TRBJ1-4; d_call: -; v_call: TRBV5-1
cdr3_nt: TGTGCCAGCAGCTTACAGGGGGCCCATTATGGCTACACCTTC; cdr3_aa: CASSLQGAHYGYTF; clone_size: once; j_call: TRBJ1-2; d_call: TRBD1; v_call: TRBV5-4
cdr3_nt: TGCGCCAGCAGCGTGCGGGACAGTGATAACTATGGCTACACCTTC; cdr3_aa: CASSVRDSDNYGYTF; clone_size: -; j_call: TRBJ1-2; d_call: TRBD1; v_call: TRBV5-1
cdr3_nt: TGTGCCAGCAGTGGGACAGGGGGTTTGAATGGCTACACCTTC; cdr3_aa: CASSGTGGLNGYTF; clone_size: once; j_call: TRBJ1-2; d_call: TRBD1; v_call: TRBV25-1
cdr3_nt: TGTGCCAGCAGCATCTACAGGGTGGGGCAGCCCCAGCATTTT; cdr3_aa: CASSIYRVGQPQHF; clone_size: few; j_call: TRBJ1-5; d_call: -; v_call: TRBV7-2
cdr3_nt: TGTGCCAGCAGCTTAGGGTCAGGGGGCGCGGAAGCTTTCTTT; cdr3_aa: CASSLGSGGAEAFF; clone_size: -; j_call: TRBJ1-1; d_call: TRBD1; v_call: TRBV11-3
cdr3_nt: TGTGCCAGCAGCCCTACGGGTCTAGCGGGACCCGGGGAGCTGTTTTTT; cdr3_aa: CASSPTGLAGPGELFF; clone_size: -; j_call: TRBJ2-2; d_call: TRBD2; v_call: TRBV7-9
cdr3_nt: TGTGCCAGCAGCTTAGCGACAGGAACCCACGAGCAGTACTTC; cdr3_aa: CASSLATGTHEQYF; clone_size: -; j_call: TRBJ2-7; d_call: -; v_call: TRBV7-8
cdr3_nt: TGTGCCAGCAGTTCCAAGGGGGTAGGTGAAGCTTTCTTT; cdr3_aa: CASSSKGVGEAFF; clone_size: few; j_call: TRBJ1-1; d_call: -; v_call: TRBV27